This TCR beta chain originates from a study of cytomegalovirus exposure and HLA in healthy donors. This clone appeared a few times. Use of 60 Vbeta and 13 Jbeta primers characterized the PCR. Clones were sequenced by immunoSEQ multiplex PCR, and TCRdb holds only the in-frame ones, with some missing. The sample yields about 94,000 clones, roughly three fifths seen once. The length of the CDR3 is 17 residues. The V gene end was trimmed by 3 bases and the J gene end by 0 bases; junction bases not matched to a gene: 7. Germline-derived CDR1 and CDR2 are MNHNS and SASEGT. The genes are TRBV6-1 and TRBJ1-5; 8 nucleotides agree with TRBD1. The TCR sequence derives from a man younger than 40 in good health and CMV-seronegative. Sequencing used PBMCs. The CDR3 protein is CASSDPGQVYSNQPQHF. The CDR3 DNA reads as TGTGCCAGCAGTGATCCGGGACAGGTGTATAGCAATCAGCCCCAGCATTTT.